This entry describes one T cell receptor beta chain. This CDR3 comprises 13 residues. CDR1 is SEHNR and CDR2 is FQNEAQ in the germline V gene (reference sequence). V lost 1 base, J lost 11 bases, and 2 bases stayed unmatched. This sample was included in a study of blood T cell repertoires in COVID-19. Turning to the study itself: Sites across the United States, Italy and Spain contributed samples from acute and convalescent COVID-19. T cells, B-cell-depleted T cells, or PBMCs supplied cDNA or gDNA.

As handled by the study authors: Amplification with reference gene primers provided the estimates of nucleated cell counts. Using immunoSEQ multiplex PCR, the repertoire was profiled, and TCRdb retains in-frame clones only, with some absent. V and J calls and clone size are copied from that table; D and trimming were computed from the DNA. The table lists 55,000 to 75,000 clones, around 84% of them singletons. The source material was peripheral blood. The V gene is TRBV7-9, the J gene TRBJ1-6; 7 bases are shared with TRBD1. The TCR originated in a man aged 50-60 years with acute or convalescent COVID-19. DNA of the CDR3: TGTGCCAGCAGCTTAGGACAGGGCCCACCCCTCCACTTT. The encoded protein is CASSLGQGPPLHF.